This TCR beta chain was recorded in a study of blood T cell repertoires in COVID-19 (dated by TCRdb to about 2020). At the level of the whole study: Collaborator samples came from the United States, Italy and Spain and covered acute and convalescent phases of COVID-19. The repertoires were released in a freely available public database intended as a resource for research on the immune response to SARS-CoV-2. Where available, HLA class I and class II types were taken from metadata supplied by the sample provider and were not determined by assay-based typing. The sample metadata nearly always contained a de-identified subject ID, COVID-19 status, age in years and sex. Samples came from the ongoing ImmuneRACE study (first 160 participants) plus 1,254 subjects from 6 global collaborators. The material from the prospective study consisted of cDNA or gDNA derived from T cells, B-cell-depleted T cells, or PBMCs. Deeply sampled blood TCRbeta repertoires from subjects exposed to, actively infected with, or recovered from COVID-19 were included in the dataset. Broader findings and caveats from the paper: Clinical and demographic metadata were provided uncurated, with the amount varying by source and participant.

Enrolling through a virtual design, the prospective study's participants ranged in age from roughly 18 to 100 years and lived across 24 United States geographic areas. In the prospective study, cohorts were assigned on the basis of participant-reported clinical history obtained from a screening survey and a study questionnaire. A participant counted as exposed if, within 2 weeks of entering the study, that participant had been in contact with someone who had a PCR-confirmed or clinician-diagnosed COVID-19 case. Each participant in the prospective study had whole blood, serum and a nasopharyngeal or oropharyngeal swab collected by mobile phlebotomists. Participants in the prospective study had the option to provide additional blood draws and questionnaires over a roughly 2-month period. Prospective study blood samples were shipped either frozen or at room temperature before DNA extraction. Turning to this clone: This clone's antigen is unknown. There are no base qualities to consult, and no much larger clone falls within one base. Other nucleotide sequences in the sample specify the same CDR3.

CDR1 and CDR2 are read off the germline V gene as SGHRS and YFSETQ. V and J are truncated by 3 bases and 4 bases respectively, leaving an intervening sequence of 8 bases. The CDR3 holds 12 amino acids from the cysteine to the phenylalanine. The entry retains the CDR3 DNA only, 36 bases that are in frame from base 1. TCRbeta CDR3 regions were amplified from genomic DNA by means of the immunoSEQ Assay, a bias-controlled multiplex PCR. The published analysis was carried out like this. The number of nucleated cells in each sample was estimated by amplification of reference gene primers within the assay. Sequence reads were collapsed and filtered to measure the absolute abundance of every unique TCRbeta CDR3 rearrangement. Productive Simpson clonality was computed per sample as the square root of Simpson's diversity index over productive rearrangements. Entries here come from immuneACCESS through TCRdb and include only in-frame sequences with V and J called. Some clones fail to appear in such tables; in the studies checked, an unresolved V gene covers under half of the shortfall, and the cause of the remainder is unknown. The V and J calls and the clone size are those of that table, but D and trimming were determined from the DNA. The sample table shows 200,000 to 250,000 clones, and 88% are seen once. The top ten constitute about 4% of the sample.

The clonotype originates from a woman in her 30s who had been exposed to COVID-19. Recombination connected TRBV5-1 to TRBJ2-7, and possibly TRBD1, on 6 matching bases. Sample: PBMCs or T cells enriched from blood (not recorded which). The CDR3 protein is CASSSQGYEQYF. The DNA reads TGCGCCAGCAGCTCACAGGGTTACGAGCAGTACTTC.